This T cell receptor beta chain was obtained from a study of T cells in Graves' hyperthyroidism and ophthalmopathy. Across the whole study: At the time of initial diagnosis and before any treatment, peripheral blood was collected.

V lost 0 bases, J lost 8 bases, and 7 bases lay in between. This CDR3 spans 12 amino acids. Germline-derived CDR1 and CDR2 are KGHSH and LQKENI. Study-wide results and limits: Model-based prediction identified ophthalmopathy a median approximately 6 months prior to its onset.

This clonotype was seen many times. Antigen unknown. RNA transcripts served as the template for amplifying TCR beta CDR3 regions. A set of HTBI primers served as the primers for a first-round RT-PCR of the TCR CDR3. Via MiXCR, TCRdb re-called the multiplex PCR reads, giving one row per CDR3 protein. The sample lists 600,000 or so distinct CDR3 sequences, around 16% seen once, with over 3.5% in the top ten. Together with thyroid ultrasound, orbital computed tomography, serum thyroxine and TRAb, clinical symptoms were used for diagnoses. PBMCs were derived from 10 ml fresh peripheral blood. The sample taken for sequencing was blood. This receptor was taken from a woman aged 30 to 39 with Graves' hyperthyroidism. The V call is TRBV18, the J call TRBJ1-2; no clear D gene. CDR3 sequence: CASSPPMGGYTF. The CDR3 region has the DNA TGTGCCAGCTCACCACCGATGGGAGGCTACACCTTC.